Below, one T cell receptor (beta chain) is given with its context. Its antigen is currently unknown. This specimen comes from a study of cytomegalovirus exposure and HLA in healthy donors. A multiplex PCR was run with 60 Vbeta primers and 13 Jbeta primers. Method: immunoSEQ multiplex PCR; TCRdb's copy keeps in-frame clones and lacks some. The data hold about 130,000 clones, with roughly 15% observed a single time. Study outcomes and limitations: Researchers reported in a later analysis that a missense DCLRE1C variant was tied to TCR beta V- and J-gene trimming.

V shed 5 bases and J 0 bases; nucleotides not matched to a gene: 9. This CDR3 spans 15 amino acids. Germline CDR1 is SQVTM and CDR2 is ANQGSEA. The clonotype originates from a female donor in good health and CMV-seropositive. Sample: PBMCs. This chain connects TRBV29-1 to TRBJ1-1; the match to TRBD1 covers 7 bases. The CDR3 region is CSVLRDSNMNTEAFF. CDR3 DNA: TGCAGCGTTCTCCGGGACAGCAACATGAACACTGAAGCTTTCTTT. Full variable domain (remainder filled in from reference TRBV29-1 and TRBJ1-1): SAVISQKPSRDICQRGTSLTIQCQVDSQVTMMFWYRQQPGQSLTLIATANQGSEATYESGFVIDKFPISRPNLTFSTLTVSNMSPEDSSIYLCSVLRDSNMNTEAFFGQGTRLTVV.